This T cell receptor (beta chain) was sequenced in a study of OX40 agonist ivuxolimab in advanced cancers. Overall study context: Aged 23 to 79 with a mean of 60 years, they were approximately 80% male. Partial responses occurred in three patients (one hepatocellular carcinoma, two cutaneous melanoma).

Germline V gives CDR1 MGHRA, CDR2 YSYEKL. The V end was cut by 4 bases, the J end by 4 bases, with 8 bases between. The CDR3 length is 13 residues. Comment on this clone: The antigen remains unidentified.

Method: immunoSEQ multiplex PCR; TCRdb's copy keeps in-frame clones and lacks some. The table includes some 73,000 clones, 70% to 90% detected once. Broader study findings: Mean expanded clone counts were higher in CD8+ than CD4+ T cells.

Sequencing was performed on CD4+ or CD8+ T cells sorted from blood, taken in a trial of the OX40 agonist ivuxolimab. V usage is TRBV4-1 and J usage is TRBJ1-3; unclear D gene. The source is an adult with an advanced solid tumor such as melanoma, head and neck, liver or kidney cancer. This CDR3 is CASSPLPGNTIYF. CDR3 nucleotide sequence: TGCGCCAGCAGCCCCCTACCCGGAAACACCATATATTTT.